This is a list of T cell receptor beta chains from one sample in a study of identical twins. TCRdb analysed the 5' RACE reads with MiXCR anew, one entry per CDR3 protein. The table includes about 690,000 distinct CDR3 sequences, 5.5% to 6.5% detected once. Sequencing was done on a sample of naive T cells sorted from blood. Receptors were obtained from a man between 18 and 35 years old in good health. Each CDR3 is given with its conserved first and last residue. The D gene is left open where the match is weak.

D	V	CDR3
TRBD1	TRBV24-1	CATQRQGAADTQYF
.	TRBV5-1	CASSSELETQYF
.	TRBV7-9	CASSPPGGIYGYTF
TRBD2	TRBV20-1	CSAEVGSGRLNEQFF
.	TRBV7-2	CATNFQGGDTQYF
.	TRBV20-1	CSAVDPNSNQPQHF
.	TRBV6-1	CATRYGSGTGELFF
TRBD2	TRBV5-5	CASSSFGGRSINEQFF
.	TRBV7-8	CASSLSRVGNQPQHF
.	TRBV12-3/TRBV12-4	CASTLTPPGANVLTF
TRBD2	TRBV7-6	CASSLAGLAGVGPYNEQFF
TRBD1	TRBV29-1	CSVVDREAYEQYF
.	TRBV5-5	CASSLDTMGEQFF
TRBD1	TRBV3-1	CASSQGGQGSEQFF
TRBD2	TRBV14	CASSLLAVTTYNEQFF
.	TRBV29-1	CSVEDRGSLGNEQFF
TRBD2	TRBV2	CASRAAGEGTGELFF
TRBD2	TRBV9	CASSATSGSWETQYF
TRBD2	TRBV6-2/TRBV6-3	CASSYLRASGRLGAQETQYF
.	TRBV28	CASSTTTDTQYF
.	TRBV6-1	CASSAQPIGAFF
TRBD2	TRBV6-2/TRBV6-3	CASSGRASGSYEQYF
TRBD2	TRBV28	CASSKGRARNEQYF
.	TRBV12-3/TRBV12-4	CASSLGSGDDF
.	TRBV6-2/TRBV6-3	CASSYDSLAEAFF
.	TRBV18	CASSPGIGDTQYF
.	TRBV5-1	CASSPGGREKLFF
.	TRBV28	CASKLGEEETQYF
TRBD2	TRBV19	CASSISASGIGNEQFF
.	TRBV9	CASSVGGSGYNEQFF
.	TRBV5-6	CASSLLGDMNTEAFF
.	TRBV30	CAWSTTPLFANEQFF
TRBD2	TRBV5-6	CASTPPSGRAGEQFF
.	TRBV7-3	CASSLSGGYSYNEQFF
.	TRBV6-2/TRBV6-3	CASTELGTVRRGEQFF
.	TRBV7-2	CASSVSPRYQETQYF
.	TRBV20-1	CSARRGRTYNEQFF
.	TRBV6-5	CASSYSSLGPLYEQYF
.	TRBV12-3/TRBV12-4	CASSLPTNYGYTF
TRBD2	TRBV27	CASSLFASGGYEQYF